Listed below are T cell receptor beta chains from one sample, sequenced in a study of blood T cell repertoires in COVID-19. The assay was immunoSEQ multiplex PCR, and TCRdb's table has in-frame clones only and misses some. The sample includes some 93,000 clones, approximately 82% of them seen just once. Sequenced: peripheral blood. The receptors originated from a man aged 70 or older with acute or convalescent COVID-19. Both conserved end residues are part of each CDR3. The D gene is left open where the match is weak. Some rows mark clone size as missing; the rest say once, few, many or name a class of expanded clone.

v_call: TRBV6-5; j_call: TRBJ1-1; d_call: NA; clone_size: NA; cdr3_aa: CASSYQANTEAFF; cdr3_nt: TGTGCCAGCAGCTATCAAGCGAACACTGAAGCTTTCTTT
v_call: TRBV11-3; j_call: TRBJ2-2; d_call: TRBD1; clone_size: NA; cdr3_aa: CASSDRDTGELFF; cdr3_nt: TGTGCCAGCAGTGACAGGGACACCGGGGAGCTGTTTTTT
v_call: TRBV28; j_call: TRBJ2-7; d_call: NA; clone_size: NA; cdr3_aa: CASSLVRASYEQYF; cdr3_nt: TGTGCCAGCAGTTTAGTCCGCGCGTCATACGAGCAGTACTTC
v_call: TRBV21-1; j_call: TRBJ2-3; d_call: NA; clone_size: NA; cdr3_aa: CASSKERGGYTDTQYF; cdr3_nt: TGTGCCAGCAGCAAAGAGCGGGGGGGGTACACAGATACGCAGTATTTT
v_call: TRBV10-3; j_call: TRBJ2-1; d_call: TRBD1; clone_size: once; cdr3_aa: CAISDRVYEQFF; cdr3_nt: TGTGCCATCTCCGACAGGGTCTATGAGCAGTTCTTC
v_call: TRBV7-6; j_call: TRBJ1-2; d_call: TRBD1; clone_size: NA; cdr3_aa: CASSPGQGASVGGYTF; cdr3_nt: TGTGCCAGCAGCCCCGGGCAGGGGGCTTCGGTTGGTGGCTACACCTTC
v_call: TRBV6-5; j_call: TRBJ2-5; d_call: NA; clone_size: NA; cdr3_aa: CASSTLGTPQETQYF; cdr3_nt: TGTGCCAGCAGTACCCTCGGGACTCCCCAAGAGACCCAGTACTTC
v_call: TRBV30; j_call: TRBJ1-2; d_call: NA; clone_size: few; cdr3_aa: CAWSGLDSSNYGYTF; cdr3_nt: TGTGCCTGGAGCGGTTTGGACAGCTCTAACTATGGCTACACCTTC
v_call: TRBV27; j_call: TRBJ1-5; d_call: TRBD1; clone_size: NA; cdr3_aa: CASSFATGDKVSQPQHF; cdr3_nt: TGTGCCAGCAGTTTCGCGACAGGGGATAAGGTGAGTCAGCCCCAGCATTTT
v_call: TRBV5-1; j_call: TRBJ2-2; d_call: NA; clone_size: NA; cdr3_aa: CASRRSQGTGELFF; cdr3_nt: TGCGCCAGCCGCCGATCGCAGGGCACCGGGGAGCTGTTTTTT
v_call: TRBV12-3/TRBV12-4; j_call: TRBJ2-7; d_call: NA; clone_size: NA; cdr3_aa: CASTFRPGYEQYF; cdr3_nt: TGTGCCAGCACTTTTCGACCCGGGTACGAGCAGTACTTC
v_call: TRBV7-3; j_call: TRBJ2-5; d_call: TRBD1; clone_size: NA; cdr3_aa: CASSLMGTGQETQYF; cdr3_nt: TGTGCCAGCAGCTTAATGGGGACAGGTCAAGAGACCCAGTACTTC
v_call: TRBV9; j_call: TRBJ1-5; d_call: TRBD1; clone_size: NA; cdr3_aa: CASSVRTGDNQPQHF; cdr3_nt: TGTGCCAGCAGCGTCCGGACAGGGGACAATCAGCCCCAGCATTTT
v_call: TRBV6-5; j_call: TRBJ2-5; d_call: TRBD2; clone_size: NA; cdr3_aa: CATGGGRFEETQYF; cdr3_nt: TGTGCCACCGGGGGGGGCCGTTTTGAAGAGACCCAGTACTTC
v_call: TRBV7-2; j_call: TRBJ2-7; d_call: TRBD2; clone_size: NA; cdr3_aa: CASSLEGSSGRKQYF; cdr3_nt: TGTGCCAGCAGCTTAGAAGGATCTAGCGGGAGGAAGCAGTACTTC
v_call: TRBV14; j_call: TRBJ1-6; d_call: NA; clone_size: NA; cdr3_aa: CASSHGVFNSPLHF; cdr3_nt: TGTGCCAGCAGCCACGGGGTTTTTAACTCACCCCTCCACTTT
v_call: TRBV6-1; j_call: TRBJ1-5; d_call: TRBD1; clone_size: NA; cdr3_aa: CASSGGTGGIVSNQPQHF; cdr3_nt: TGTGCCAGCAGTGGTGGGACAGGGGGCATCGTGAGCAATCAGCCCCAGCATTTT
v_call: TRBV27; j_call: TRBJ2-7; d_call: TRBD1; clone_size: few; cdr3_aa: CASSLVGQASYEQYF; cdr3_nt: TGTGCCAGCAGTTTGGTGGGACAGGCATCCTACGAGCAGTACTTC
v_call: TRBV9; j_call: TRBJ2-2; d_call: NA; clone_size: NA; cdr3_aa: CASSGQGGTGELFF; cdr3_nt: TGTGCCAGCAGCGGCCAGGGGGGTACCGGGGAGCTGTTTTTT
v_call: TRBV28; j_call: TRBJ2-6; d_call: NA; clone_size: NA; cdr3_aa: CASFPTVASSGANVLTF; cdr3_nt: TGTGCCAGCTTCCCCACCGTGGCAAGCTCTGGGGCCAACGTCCTGACTTTC
v_call: TRBV29-1; j_call: TRBJ2-7; d_call: NA; clone_size: NA; cdr3_aa: CSVALAGYEQYF; cdr3_nt: TGCAGCGTTGCACTAGCAGGATACGAGCAGTACTTC
v_call: TRBV19; j_call: TRBJ1-5; d_call: NA; clone_size: NA; cdr3_aa: CASSIGGIHHGQPQHF; cdr3_nt: TGTGCCAGTAGTATAGGCGGAATTCATCACGGTCAGCCCCAGCATTTT
v_call: TRBV9; j_call: TRBJ1-1; d_call: TRBD1; clone_size: NA; cdr3_aa: CASSHRTGAEAFF; cdr3_nt: TGTGCCAGCAGCCACAGGACAGGGGCTGAAGCTTTCTTT
v_call: TRBV30; j_call: TRBJ2-7; d_call: TRBD2; clone_size: NA; cdr3_aa: CAWTRTSGNYEQYF; cdr3_nt: TGTGCCTGGACTAGGACTAGCGGGAACTACGAGCAGTACTTC
v_call: TRBV6-5; j_call: TRBJ1-6; d_call: NA; clone_size: NA; cdr3_aa: CASHQGPYNSPLHF; cdr3_nt: TGTGCCAGTCACCAGGGTCCCTATAATTCACCCCTCCACTTT
v_call: TRBV7-8; j_call: TRBJ1-1; d_call: NA; clone_size: NA; cdr3_aa: CASSPRDIGTEAFF; cdr3_nt: TGTGCCAGCAGCCCCCGAGACATCGGCACTGAAGCTTTCTTT
v_call: TRBV7-2; j_call: TRBJ2-7; d_call: TRBD2; clone_size: NA; cdr3_aa: CASSLGSGSAYEQYF; cdr3_nt: TGTGCCAGCAGCTTAGGTAGCGGGAGTGCTTACGAGCAGTACTTC
v_call: TRBV19; j_call: TRBJ2-7; d_call: TRBD2; clone_size: NA; cdr3_aa: CASSWDSSGRAYEQYF; cdr3_nt: TGTGCCAGTAGTTGGGATTCTAGCGGGAGGGCCTACGAGCAGTACTTC
v_call: TRBV7-2; j_call: TRBJ2-1; d_call: TRBD2; clone_size: NA; cdr3_aa: CASSRGGTSIGEQFF; cdr3_nt: TGTGCCAGCAGCCGCGGGGGGACTAGCATCGGTGAGCAGTTCTTC
v_call: TRBV11-3; j_call: TRBJ2-5; d_call: TRBD1; clone_size: NA; cdr3_aa: CASSQGTVQETQYF; cdr3_nt: TGTGCCAGCAGCCAGGGGACAGTACAAGAGACCCAGTACTTC
v_call: TRBV7-2; j_call: TRBJ2-1; d_call: TRBD2; clone_size: NA; cdr3_aa: CASSLVGTSGANEQFF; cdr3_nt: TGTGCCAGCAGCTTAGTGGGGACTAGCGGAGCTAATGAGCAGTTCTTC
v_call: TRBV7-3; j_call: TRBJ2-5; d_call: NA; clone_size: NA; cdr3_aa: CASSLRGQGKETQYF; cdr3_nt: TGTGCCAGCAGCTTACGAGGTCAGGGGAAAGAGACCCAGTACTTC
v_call: TRBV27; j_call: TRBJ2-1; d_call: TRBD2; clone_size: NA; cdr3_aa: CASRQPSGSRNEQFF; cdr3_nt: TGTGCCAGCAGGCAACCTAGCGGGAGTCGTAATGAGCAGTTCTTC
v_call: TRBV5-1; j_call: TRBJ2-1; d_call: TRBD2; clone_size: NA; cdr3_aa: CASSLMASGGASEQFF; cdr3_nt: TGCGCCAGCAGCTTGATGGCGAGCGGGGGGGCGTCCGAGCAGTTCTTC
v_call: TRBV5-4; j_call: TRBJ2-2; d_call: TRBD1; clone_size: NA; cdr3_aa: CASSLTRQGTNTGELFF; cdr3_nt: TGTGCCAGCAGCTTGACTCGACAGGGGACGAACACCGGGGAGCTGTTTTTT
v_call: TRBV27; j_call: TRBJ2-2; d_call: TRBD2; clone_size: NA; cdr3_aa: CASRARVVGLAGDLAGELFF; cdr3_nt: TGTGCCTCCCGGGCCAGGGTGGTGGGACTAGCGGGAGATTTGGCCGGGGAGCTGTTTTTT
v_call: TRBV11-3; j_call: TRBJ2-2; d_call: NA; clone_size: NA; cdr3_aa: CASSLERGRTGELFF; cdr3_nt: TGTGCCAGCAGCTTGGAAAGGGGAAGAACCGGGGAGCTGTTTTTT
v_call: TRBV7-9; j_call: TRBJ2-7; d_call: TRBD1; clone_size: NA; cdr3_aa: CASSLTTGVGHYEQYF; cdr3_nt: TGTGCCAGCAGCTTGACTACAGGGGTTGGCCACTACGAGCAGTACTTC
v_call: TRBV27; j_call: TRBJ1-6; d_call: TRBD1; clone_size: NA; cdr3_aa: CASSRQGVYSPLHF; cdr3_nt: TGTGCCAGCAGCCGACAGGGGGTGTATTCACCCCTCCACTTT
v_call: TRBV5-4; j_call: TRBJ2-1; d_call: NA; clone_size: NA; cdr3_aa: CASSGSGYSYNEQFF; cdr3_nt: TGTGCCAGCAGCGGAAGCGGATACTCCTACAATGAGCAGTTCTTC
v_call: TRBV25-1; j_call: TRBJ2-1; d_call: TRBD2; clone_size: NA; cdr3_aa: CASSAAGRDEQFF; cdr3_nt: TGTGCCAGCAGTGCCGCCGGGAGGGATGAGCAGTTCTTC
v_call: TRBV28; j_call: TRBJ1-5; d_call: NA; clone_size: NA; cdr3_aa: CASRGGGGSNQPQHF; cdr3_nt: TGTGCCAGCAGAGGGGGGGGCGGTAGCAATCAGCCCCAGCATTTT